Below, one T cell receptor (beta chain) is given with its context. No cognate antigen has been identified for it. Base qualities are not at hand, and no much larger clone is one base apart. The germline V gene sets CDR1 to MDHEN and CDR2 to SYDVKM. Reading from cysteine to phenylalanine, the CDR3 counts 16 amino acids. Only the CDR3 region is kept as DNA, spanning 48 bases read in frame from base 1. Germline trimming amounts to 6 bases on V and 7 bases on J, with 14 as the count of junction bases outside the gene matches. The source of the sample is a study of radiation and T cells in renal cell carcinoma (dated by TCRdb to 2018 to 2020). General notes on the study: Samples came from a clinical trial, in which primary renal cell carcinomas received 15 Gy stereotactic body radiation therapy followed by nephrectomy 4 weeks later. In total, 50 or so samples underwent TCR beta sequencing: around 26 tumors plus 27 peripheral blood samples. Across all 50 or so samples, roughly 3,700,000 unique CDR3 nucleotide sequences encoding roughly 2.7 million unique CDR3 amino acid sequences were identified. General findings and caveats noted by the study authors: With a single-armed trial design, the study had no way to address how radiation dose or scheduling affects the TCR repertoire. In blood, the top tumor clonotypes increased from baseline to 2 weeks after radiation and then shrank by 4 weeks, which suggests a temporary expansion of tumor-resident clones. No pretreatment tumor biopsies were available, so the baseline intratumoral presence of clonotypes could not be determined. Blood repertoire dynamics were not followed beyond 4 weeks after treatment.

In light of the paper, this sample's time point label describes: blood 2 weeks post-SBRT. The sample's treatment or condition label, in plain terms: 15 Gy SBRT to primary tumor, nephrectomy 4 weeks later. Serial peripheral blood from radiation-treated patients was sampled at baseline, 2 weeks and 4 weeks after SBRT to track tumor-enriched clonotypes. Renal cell carcinoma with clear cell pathology was present in all patients. The QIAamp DNA Blood Mini Kit (Qiagen) was used to prepare genomic DNA for TCR sequencing. Samples were included in the analyses only if all quality control checks were passed. The immunoSEQ kit was used, according to the manufacturer's recommendations, to generate TCR beta libraries from genomic DNA. For library preparation, a first multiplex PCR was performed with proprietary primers, followed by a second PCR in which unique barcodes were added, and bead cleanups were performed after each round. Each sample batch included a kit-provided positive control reaction and a negative control reaction. The final libraries were assessed on an Agilent 4200 TapeStation D1000 ScreenTape, pooled by volume, and quantified by qPCR. An Illumina NextSeq500 fitted with a MidOutput 150-cycle cartridge performed the sequencing, running 156 Read1 cycles and 15 Index1 cycles with the kit's custom primers. The pooled library was loaded at 0.8 to 1 pM, and approximately 20% PhiX control was spiked in. In the paper's pipeline: Vendor-processed data were analyzed in R, and a clonotype was defined as all T cells sharing the same CDR3 nucleotide sequence. In the clone abundance analyses, frequencies were normalized to the 10,000 most abundant clones in each sample. Public T cell clones, averaging fewer than five per sample, were removed before analysis. Tumor-enriched and baseline blood-enriched clonotypes were defined by at least a 32-fold difference in abundance between compartments. A beta-binomial differential abundance model was used to identify clonotypes that were expanded or contracted between blood time points. The Baroni-Urbani and Buser coefficient was used to measure tumor-blood repertoire similarity, and groups were compared with two-tailed Wilcoxon tests in R. Held by TCRdb, this immuneACCESS table contains in-frame sequences only and omits some clones. Under half of the omission traces to an unresolved V gene where checked; the cause of the rest is unknown. Clone size and V and J calls were adopted from that table, with D and trimming inferred from the DNA. The sample includes about 130,000 clones, with 80% to 90% observed a single time. Approximately 2% of the sample goes to the ten largest clones.

The source was blood, collected from a patient whose treatment included radiotherapy and nephrectomy. The sequence was collected from an older woman with renal cell carcinoma. This chain is built from TRBV28 and TRBJ1-5, and 8 bases in between align with TRBD1. The bases are TGTGCCAGCAGCCCACCGGACAGGGTGGCTAGGCAGCCCCAGCATTTT. Its translation reads: CASSPPDRVARQPQHF.